A single sample is the source of the 16 T cell receptor beta chains below, sequenced in a study of cytomegalovirus exposure and HLA in healthy donors. PCR employed 60 Vbeta and 13 Jbeta primers. TCRdb's table, derived via immunoSEQ multiplex PCR, lists solely in-frame clones and lacks some. The table has 95,000 to 130,000 clones, 80% to 85% seen once. Source material: PBMCs. These receptors came from a woman between 25 and 40 years old in good health and CMV-seronegative.

Concerning this clone itself: At one boundary the junction diverges from the germline segment, which might be a read error. The chain uses TRBV18 and TRBJ1-2, with TRBD1 matching over 10 bases. Per the germline V gene, CDR1 is KGHSH and CDR2 is LQKENI. The CDR3 runs 15 residues. The CDR3: CASLPGTGVGYGYTF. The CDR3 DNA reads as TGTGCCAGCTTACCAGGGACAGGGGTCGGATATGGCTACACCTTC. The whole variable domain, remainder taken from reference TRBV18 and TRBJ1-2, is NAGVMQNPRHLVRRRGQEARLRCSPMKGHSHVYWYRQLPEEGLKFMVYLQKENIIDESGMPKERFSAEFPKEGPSILRIQQVVRGDSAAYFCASLPGTGVGYGYTFGSGTRLTVV.

The V gene is TRBV28, the J gene TRBJ1-5; 11 positions agree with TRBD1. Losses at the gene ends were 6 bases for V and 6 bases for J; bases not matched to a gene: 7. This CDR3 has 15 residues. Germline CDR1 is MDHEN and CDR2 is SYDVKM. CDR3 residues: CASRAGQGASQPQHF. The CDR3 coding sequence is TGTGCCAGCAGAGCTGGACAGGGGGCAAGTCAGCCCCAGCATTTT.

The J gene is TRBJ1-1, the V gene TRBV5-4; D ambiguous. The CDR3 spans 13 residues. Looked up from germline, CDR1 is SGHNT and CDR2 is YYREEE (reference sequence). The germline V and J ends were trimmed by 5 bases and 4 bases, with 12 bases remaining between them. The CDR3 is CASRGGLGTEAFF. CDR3 DNA: TGTGCCAGCAGGGGAGGGCTGGGCACTGAAGCTTTCTTT.

The sample holds one count of this clone. The V and J genes are TRBV4-1 and TRBJ2-1; no clear D. CDR3 length equals 12 residues. V lost 3 bases and J lost 8, with 8 bases in between. The germline V gene has CDR1 MGHRA and CDR2 YSYEKL. In DNA form, the CDR3 reads TGCGCCAGCAGCCAGGGCCGCGATGAGCAGTTCTTC. It is translated as CASSQGRDEQFF.

The chain carries TRBV27 and TRBJ2-1, with 11 bases matching TRBD2. Germline V gives CDR1 MNHEY, CDR2 SMNVEV (reference sequence). CDR3 length: 16 amino acids. Trimming took 2 bases from V and 3 from J; bases not matched to a gene: 3. CDR3 sequence (DNA): TGTGCCAGCAGTTTAAAGGGACTAGCGGACTACAATGAGCAGTTCTTC. It yields the protein CASSLKGLADYNEQFF.

The chain is built from TRBV7-9 and TRBJ2-1, with 10 bases aligning to TRBD1. Looked up from germline, CDR1 is SEHNR and CDR2 is FQNEAQ (reference sequence). This CDR3 is built from 17 residues. The J segment lost 7 bases and the V segment lost 4 bases, leaving 13 bases of the junction unmatched. CDR3: CASSSTLYGTGVNEQFF. The CDR3 DNA reads as TGTGCCAGCAGCTCAACCCTTTACGGGACAGGGGTGAATGAGCAGTTCTTC. The full variable domain, in which reference TRBV7-9 and TRBJ2-1 provide the parts outside the CDR3, is DTGVSQNPRHKITKRGQNVTFRCDPISEHNRLYWYRQTLGQGPEFLTYFQNEAQLEKSRLLSDRFSAERPKGSFSTLEIQRTEQGDSAMYLCASSSTLYGTGVNEQFFGPGTRLTVL.

CDR3 region: CASSLRRVYSYEQYF. The CDR3 nucleotides are TGTGCCAGCAGTTTAAGGCGGGTATACTCCTACGAGCAGTACTTC. The chain links TRBV27 to TRBJ2-7, with TRBD2 as a possible D gene (5 bases). CDR3 length: 15 residues. V gave up 2 bases and J gave up 0 bases, with 11 bases separating them. Germline loops: CDR1 MNHEY, CDR2 SMNVEV (reference sequence).

The V gene is TRBV28, the J gene TRBJ1-4; perhaps TRBD1 as D (5 bases). In germline, CDR1 is MDHEN, CDR2 SYDVKM. This CDR3 contains 15 residues. Trimming took off 1 base at V and 8 bases at J, with 14 bases between the two ends. The CDR3: CASSLLSGMREKLFF. In DNA, the CDR3 is TGTGCCAGCAGTTTATTGTCAGGGATGCGAGAAAAACTGTTTTTT.

Here the CDR3 DNA reads TGTGCCAGCAGTGAAGGAGGCACAGATACGCAGTATTTT. It encodes CASSEGGTDTQYF. The chain links TRBV6-4 to TRBJ2-3; D not resolved. V was pared by 3 bases and J by 1 base, with 5 bases between. Germline CDR1 and CDR2: MRHNA and SNTAGT. The CDR3 spans 13 residues.

This sequence joins TRBV27 and TRBJ2-3, with TRBD2 matching 7 bases. The CDR3 runs to 16 residues. Per the germline V gene, CDR1 is MNHEY and CDR2 is SMNVEV (reference sequence). The junction had 9 bases not matched to a gene; V was cut back by 3 bases and J by 3 bases. The CDR3 loop reads CASSFQGPGGTDTQYF. CDR3 DNA sequence: TGTGCCAGCAGTTTTCAAGGGCCGGGGGGAACAGATACGCAGTATTTT.

This chain joins TRBV5-1 and TRBJ2-3; 8 bases line up with TRBD2. This CDR3 region has 16 residues. The germline CDR1 and CDR2 sequences are SGHRS and YFSETQ. J lost 6 bases, V lost 1 base, and 10 bases had no gene match. The CDR3 sequence is CASSLKWREARDTQYF. CDR3 DNA: TGCGCCAGCAGCTTGAAATGGCGGGAGGCCCGGGATACGCAGTATTTT. The whole variable domain, remainder taken from reference TRBV5-1 and TRBJ2-3, is KAGVTQTPRYLIKTRGQQVTLSCSPISGHRSVSWYQQTPGQGLQFLFEYFSETQRNKGNFPGRFSGRQFSNSRSEMNVSTLELGDSALYLCASSLKWREARDTQYFGPGTRLTVL.

The chain couples TRBV5-1 to TRBJ2-1; 11 bases align to TRBD2. J was trimmed by 2 bases and V by 4 bases; bases with no gene match: 14. CDR3 length: 19 amino acids. Germline CDR1 is SGHRS and CDR2 is YFSETQ. The CDR3 is CASSPWSSGRVPTYNEQFF. The CDR3 nucleotides are TGCGCCAGCAGCCCTTGGAGTAGCGGGAGGGTCCCCACCTACAATGAGCAGTTCTTC.

In its sample, this clone was seen once. The V gene is TRBV7-9, the J gene TRBJ2-1, with 11 bases identical to TRBD2. Germline CDR1 is SEHNR and CDR2 is FQNEAQ (reference sequence). V gave up 6 bases and J gave up 3 bases; unmatched junction bases: 16. The CDR3 loop spans 19 amino acids. CDR3 nucleotides: TGTGCCAGCAGACCAGGGATGGTTCTAGCGGGAGGCATCTACAATGAGCAGTTCTTC. Protein sequence: CASRPGMVLAGGIYNEQFF.

This chain links TRBV6-6 with TRBJ1-5; D might be TRBD1 (5 bases). The V gene's germline CDR1 is MNHNY and CDR2 SVGAGI (reference sequence). V was clipped by 6 bases and J by 7 bases, with 13 bases between them. The CDR3 runs to 13 residues. The CDR3 reads CASRGGEGQPQHF. The CDR3 DNA sequence: TGTGCCAGCAGAGGAGGGGAAGGGCAGCCCCAGCATTTT.

This clone turned up a few times. The gene calls are TRBV2 and TRBJ2-7; D is uncertain. Germline loops: CDR1 SNHLY, CDR2 FYNNEI. The CDR3 has 12 residues. Trimming pared 8 bases from V and 1 base from J, leaving 9 bases between. As DNA, the CDR3 is TGTGCCAGCCTTGGCACATCCTACGAGCAGTACTTC. This sequence encodes CASLGTSYEQYF.

A remark on this clone: Compared with germline, one end of the junction differs, possibly owing to a read error. The V call is TRBV28, the J call TRBJ1-1; TRBD1 matches at 8 bases. The germline V gene encodes CDR1 MDHEN and CDR2 SYDVKM. The length of the CDR3 is 15 residues. The CDR3: CASSLSSTPTGGPLF. CDR3 sequence (DNA): TGTGCCAGCAGTTTATCCTCCACACCAACAGGGGGGCCCCTCTTT.